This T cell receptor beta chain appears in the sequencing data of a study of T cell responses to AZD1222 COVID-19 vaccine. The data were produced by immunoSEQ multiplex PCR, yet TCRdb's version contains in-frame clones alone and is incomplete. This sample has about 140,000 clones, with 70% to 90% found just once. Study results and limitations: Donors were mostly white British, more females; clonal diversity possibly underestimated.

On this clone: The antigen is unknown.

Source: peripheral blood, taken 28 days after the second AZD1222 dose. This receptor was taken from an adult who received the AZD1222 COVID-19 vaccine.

The CDR3: CASSSDDRYDSSYNEQFF. The DNA of the CDR3 is TGTGCCAGCAGCTCGGACGACAGGTACGACAGCTCCTACAATGAGCAGTTCTTC. The chain couples TRBV5-6 to TRBJ2-1, with D perhaps TRBD1 (6 bases). Germline V gene sequence: CDR1 SGHDT, CDR2 YYEEEE. The CDR3 runs 18 residues. Trimming took 3 bases from V and 0 from J, leaving 19 bases between them.